This T cell receptor (beta chain) was sequenced for a study of blood T cell repertoires in COVID-19. Germline CDR1 is SGHTA and CDR2 is FQGNSA. J lost 5 bases, V lost 5 bases, and 6 bases had no gene match. This CDR3 comprises 16 residues. Profiling relied on immunoSEQ multiplex PCR, and the TCRdb table lists in-frame clones only, not all of them. The top ten hold over 10% of the sample, which has about 240,000 clones, 75% to 85% seen once. The chain carries TRBV7-2 and TRBJ1-6; 10 bases map to TRBD1. Sequences were obtained from peripheral blood. This receptor was taken from a woman aged 55-75 years with active or convalescent COVID-19. CDR3 sequence reads: CASSPTGTGDNSPLHF. The CDR3, as DNA: TGTGCCAGCAGCCCCACCGGGACAGGGGATAATTCACCCCTCCACTTT.